Listed below are T cell receptor beta chains from one sample, sequenced in a study of blood T cell repertoires in COVID-19. Measured with immunoSEQ multiplex PCR; TCRdb has only the in-frame clones, and not every one. The sample includes 70,000 or so clones, under 95% of them seen just once. The sample consisted of peripheral blood. These receptors were obtained from a human donor in a cohort sampled during active COVID-19. Each CDR3 is given with its conserved first and last residue.

TRBJ2-7,TRBV10-1,CASSCRGPYEQYF
TRBJ2-1,TRBV27,CASSFRGAGSYNEQFF
TRBJ2-5,TRBV7-9,CASSLWGGETQYF
TRBJ2-1,TRBV7-2,CASSLGLAEHEQFF
TRBJ2-7,TRBV4-2,CASSQDRLAGSYEQYF
TRBJ1-1,TRBV23-1,CASSMTRDKNTEAFF
TRBJ2-3,TRBV10-3,CAISESSGAGDTQYF
TRBJ2-4,TRBV4-2,CASSQEAVSGTGGKWAKNIQYF
TRBJ2-2,TRBV28,CATLVSGQGGELFF
TRBJ2-5,TRBV4-2,CASSQGVRDYQETQYF
TRBJ1-1,TRBV6-2/TRBV6-3,CASSYWGRTEAFF
TRBJ1-2,TRBV7-2,CASSSSLGHDYGYTF
TRBJ2-7,TRBV6-2/TRBV6-3,CASSTPLSYEQYF
TRBJ2-1,TRBV6-2/TRBV6-3,CASSYTWTSGRYNEQFF
TRBJ2-7,TRBV28,CASSPGLAATYEQYF
TRBJ2-1,TRBV19,CASSPTGPNEQFF
TRBJ1-4,TRBV9,CASSVGQGREKLFF
TRBJ1-4,TRBV9,CASSEGQGWGEKLFF
TRBJ2-2,TRBV5-5,CASSLGDRSTGELFF
TRBJ1-2,TRBV28,CASSIHLTGAGYTF
TRBJ1-2,TRBV28,CATLSRDRGYGYTF
TRBJ2-7,TRBV6-2/TRBV6-3,CASSPARQGGYF
TRBJ2-7,TRBV28,CASSSPLAGASYEQYF
TRBJ1-4,TRBV10-3,CATSGGANEKLFF
TRBJ2-5,TRBV9,CASSSTTSAGAVGTQYF
TRBJ1-3,TRBV28,CASSIYLGNTIYF
TRBJ2-2,TRBV7-8,CASSSTRGRSTGELFF
TRBJ2-2,TRBV19,CASSLRTGAGTGELFF
TRBJ2-1,TRBV6-5,CASSSIGTNNEQFF
TRBJ2-1,TRBV11-3,CASSPGLAGNNEQFF
TRBJ1-1,TRBV28,CASNRDTKVGTEAFF
TRBJ2-3,TRBV5-1,CASSHRGGSTDTQYF
TRBJ2-3,TRBV7-2,CASAPPADTQYF
TRBJ2-2,TRBV7-6,CASSLQGAAGELFF
TRBJ2-7,TRBV20-1,CSASITSGRGEQYF
TRBJ2-5,TRBV7-3,CASSRGTQETQYF
TRBJ2-1,TRBV3-1/TRBV3-2,CASSPTGGNEQFF
TRBJ1-4,TRBV9,CASSFGSLAATNEKLFF
TRBJ2-2,TRBV6-2/TRBV6-3,CASSYSTGIGELFF
TRBJ2-1,TRBV2,CASRRLAGYNEQFF
TRBJ2-5,TRBV29-1,CSVPSRTSGRAGETQYF
TRBJ2-1,TRBV6-5,CASRYLLAGGREQFF
TRBJ1-5,TRBV6-1,CASSEGGVTQPQHF
TRBJ2-7,TRBV19,CASSGAGEYYEQYF
TRBJ1-4,TRBV9,CASSVEGARGEKLFF
TRBJ2-1,TRBV4-3,CASSQDPPPGGTLWNEQFF
TRBJ2-7,TRBV28,CASSLTGNSYEQYF
TRBJ2-2,TRBV5-6,CASSSGWQGNTGELFF
TRBJ1-5,TRBV29-1,CSVAGGVDQPQHF
TRBJ2-2,TRBV4-3,CASSQDDRQGAGELFF
TRBJ2-1,TRBV7-8,CASSLVGLASVNEQFF
TRBJ1-1,TRBV19,CASSQGRGTEAFF
TRBJ1-5,TRBV9,CASSVDGTFSNQPQHF
TRBJ2-7,TRBV10-2,CASMERAPYEQYF
TRBJ1-6,TRBV28,CASITSGGQVNSPLHF
TRBJ1-6,TRBV6-5,CASTTDNYNSPLHF
TRBJ2-7,TRBV27,CASSFSGGYEQYF
TRBJ2-3,TRBV11-1,CASSLVGSTDTQYF